This is a list of T cell receptor beta chains from one sample in a study of CD4 T cells in relation to SARS-CoV-2 and coronaviruses. No antigens are known for them. The table came from immunoSEQ multiplex PCR; TCRdb's copy has only in-frame clones and leaves some out. Among 30,000 to 45,000 clones, roughly 82% were seen once, and the ten largest hold 20%. Source material: memory CD4+ T cells from PBMCs, cultured in vitro. These receptors originate from an adult with COVID-19. Both conserved end residues are part of each CDR3. The D gene is left open where the match is weak. Clone sizes are given selectively: once, few, many, or a class where the clone is expanded.

d_gene	j_gene	abundance	v_gene	CDR3nt	CDR3aa
TRBD2	TRBJ2-1	-	TRBV7-2	TGTGCCAGCAGCTTAGTCGCCGGGAGGGTGGCCTACAATGAGCAGTTCTTC	CASSLVAGRVAYNEQFF
-	TRBJ1-2	-	TRBV4-3	TGCGCCAGCAGCCGCCAGGGAGCAGGCTATGGCTACACCTTC	CASSRQGAGYGYTF
TRBD1	TRBJ2-3	-	TRBV7-9	TGTGCCAGCGAAAGCCCTGAGGGACAGGGAAGTACAGATACGCAGTATTTT	CASESPEGQGSTDTQYF
-	TRBJ2-7	-	TRBV5-1	TGCGCCAGCACACGTACAGGGATTGGCTCCTACGAGCAGTACTTC	CASTRTGIGSYEQYF
-	TRBJ1-1	once	TRBV20-1	TGCAGTGCTAGTGCCGGGTTCACTGAAGCTTTCTTT	CSASAGFTEAFF
TRBD1	TRBJ1-6	-	TRBV2	TGTGCCAGCAGCAGGGGGAGCTCCTATAATTCACCCCTCCACTTT	CASSRGSSYNSPLHF
TRBD1	TRBJ2-7	-	TRBV30	TGTGCCTGGAGTCCCCGGACAGGGGTAGGCGAGCAGTACTTC	CAWSPRTGVGEQYF
-	TRBJ1-2	-	TRBV19	TGTGCCAGTAGTACCCAAAGCAGGCTCACCTATGGCTACACCTTC	CASSTQSRLTYGYTF
-	TRBJ1-5	-	TRBV18	TGTGCCAGCTCACCAGGGCGGGATCCATATAGCAATCAGCCCCAGCATTTT	CASSPGRDPYSNQPQHF
-	TRBJ2-7	few	TRBV18	TGTGCCAGCTCACCACCCCTCGGCTACGAGCAGTACTTC	CASSPPLGYEQYF
TRBD2	TRBJ2-5	-	TRBV28	TGTGCCAGCAGTCCGGGGGGGGAGACCCAGTACTTC	CASSPGGETQYF
TRBD2	TRBJ2-7	-	TRBV3-1/TRBV3-2	TGTGCCAGCAGCCGCGCCGGACTAGCTTACGAGCAGTACTTC	CASSRAGLAYEQYF
TRBD2	TRBJ2-7	-	TRBV6-1	TGTGCCAGCAGTGAGGGGTCGGCGGGAGGACTGCGACTGCAGTACTTC	CASSEGSAGGLRLQYF
TRBD1	TRBJ1-2	once	TRBV7-2	TGTGCCAGCAGCTTGGACAGGGTTTATGGCTACACCTTC	CASSLDRVYGYTF
-	TRBJ1-2	-	TRBV14	TGTGCCAGCAGCCAATCAACCAACTATGGCTACACCTTC	CASSQSTNYGYTF